Listed below are T cell receptor beta chains from one sample, sequenced in a study of blood T cell repertoires in COVID-19. Profiling relied on immunoSEQ multiplex PCR, and the TCRdb table lists in-frame clones only, not all of them. The sample shows 350,000 to 400,000 clones, just under 90% of them seen only once. Sequenced sample: PBMCs or T cells enriched from blood (not recorded which). The receptors derive from a woman aged 25 to 39 who had recovered from COVID-19. Both conserved end residues are part of each CDR3. D genes are given only for firm matches. Rows give clone size only sometimes, using once, few, many, or a class for an expanded clone.

v_call: TRBV29-1; cdr3_length: 13; d_call: TRBD1; clone_size: NA; j_call: TRBJ1-1; cdr3_aa: CSVSGGWNTEAFF; cdr3_nt: TGCAGCGTTTCAGGGGGGTGGAACACTGAAGCTTTCTTT
v_call: TRBV21-1; cdr3_length: 13; d_call: NA; clone_size: NA; j_call: TRBJ1-2; cdr3_aa: CASRFDRHYGYTF; cdr3_nt: TGTGCCAGCCGGTTTGACCGACATTATGGCTACACCTTC
v_call: TRBV7-3; cdr3_length: 13; d_call: NA; clone_size: NA; j_call: TRBJ2-7; cdr3_aa: CASSPSGEYEQYF; cdr3_nt: TGTGCCAGCAGCCCATCAGGGGAGTACGAGCAGTACTTC
v_call: TRBV3-1/TRBV3-2; cdr3_length: 16; d_call: NA; clone_size: NA; j_call: TRBJ1-3; cdr3_aa: CASSSRGSRAGNTIYF; cdr3_nt: TGTGCCAGCAGCTCCCGGGGTTCTAGGGCTGGAAACACCATATATTTT
v_call: TRBV7-2; cdr3_length: 14; d_call: TRBD1; clone_size: once; j_call: TRBJ1-1; cdr3_aa: CASRPGTGPTEAFF; cdr3_nt: TGTGCCAGCAGACCCGGGACAGGGCCCACTGAAGCTTTCTTT
v_call: TRBV6-6; cdr3_length: 15; d_call: NA; clone_size: NA; j_call: TRBJ1-1; cdr3_aa: CASSYTGTLNTEAFF; cdr3_nt: TGTGCCAGCAGTTACACAGGGACCCTCAACACTGAAGCTTTCTTT
v_call: TRBV9; cdr3_length: 15; d_call: NA; clone_size: NA; j_call: TRBJ1-4; cdr3_aa: CASSVGAITNEKLFF; cdr3_nt: TGTGCCAGCAGCGTAGGGGCTATTACTAATGAAAAACTGTTTTTT
v_call: TRBV28; cdr3_length: 14; d_call: TRBD1; clone_size: once; j_call: TRBJ1-5; cdr3_aa: CASSTDRDNQPQHF; cdr3_nt: TGTGCCAGCAGTACGGACAGGGACAATCAGCCCCAGCATTTT
v_call: TRBV10-3; cdr3_length: 14; d_call: TRBD1; clone_size: NA; j_call: TRBJ2-7; cdr3_aa: CATTTGTDSYEQYF; cdr3_nt: TGTGCCACGACGACCGGGACAGACTCCTACGAGCAGTACTTC
v_call: TRBV29-1; cdr3_length: 12; d_call: NA; clone_size: NA; j_call: TRBJ1-1; cdr3_aa: CSSLDIVDEAFF; cdr3_nt: TGCAGCTCCTTGGACATCGTTGATGAAGCTTTCTTT
v_call: TRBV30; cdr3_length: 13; d_call: TRBD1; clone_size: NA; j_call: TRBJ2-7; cdr3_aa: CARTQGGHNEQYF; cdr3_nt: TGTGCCCGGACACAGGGGGGCCACAACGAGCAGTACTTC
v_call: TRBV14; cdr3_length: 15; d_call: TRBD2; clone_size: NA; j_call: TRBJ2-1; cdr3_aa: CASSQVPTSDNEQFF; cdr3_nt: TGTGCCAGCAGCCAAGTCCCGACTAGCGACAATGAGCAGTTCTTC
v_call: TRBV7-3; cdr3_length: 13; d_call: NA; clone_size: NA; j_call: TRBJ2-1; cdr3_aa: CASSLRGDTEQFF; cdr3_nt: TGTGCCAGCAGCTTAAGAGGGGACACCGAGCAGTTCTTC
v_call: TRBV6-5; cdr3_length: 14; d_call: TRBD1; clone_size: NA; j_call: TRBJ1-2; cdr3_aa: CASSYGTGTYGYTF; cdr3_nt: TGTGCCAGCAGTTACGGGACAGGGACCTATGGCTACACCTTC
v_call: TRBV7-3; cdr3_length: 17; d_call: TRBD2; clone_size: NA; j_call: TRBJ2-2; cdr3_aa: CASSQPTGTSTTGELFF; cdr3_nt: TGTGCCAGCAGCCAGCCCACCGGGACTAGCACAACCGGGGAGCTGTTTTTT
v_call: TRBV9; cdr3_length: 15; d_call: NA; clone_size: NA; j_call: TRBJ1-1; cdr3_aa: CASSVAQGMNTEAFF; cdr3_nt: TGTGCCAGCAGCGTAGCTCAGGGTATGAACACTGAAGCTTTCTTT
v_call: TRBV4-1; cdr3_length: 16; d_call: TRBD2; clone_size: NA; j_call: TRBJ2-1; cdr3_aa: CASSQVALAGDNEQFF; cdr3_nt: TGCGCCAGCAGCCAAGTCGCACTAGCGGGAGACAATGAGCAGTTCTTC
v_call: TRBV28; cdr3_length: 13; d_call: NA; clone_size: NA; j_call: TRBJ2-1; cdr3_aa: CASSLIPPDEQFF; cdr3_nt: TGTGCCAGCAGTTTAATCCCCCCCGATGAGCAGTTCTTC
v_call: TRBV6-2/TRBV6-3; cdr3_length: 13; d_call: NA; clone_size: NA; j_call: TRBJ1-2; cdr3_aa: CASSYVDTYGYTF; cdr3_nt: TGTGCCAGCAGTTACGTGGACACCTATGGCTACACCTTC
v_call: TRBV19; cdr3_length: 15; d_call: TRBD1; clone_size: many; j_call: TRBJ2-2; cdr3_aa: CASRTGQVNTGELFF; cdr3_nt: TGTGCCAGTAGAACAGGACAGGTGAACACCGGGGAGCTGTTTTTT
v_call: TRBV11-2; cdr3_length: 13; d_call: NA; clone_size: NA; j_call: TRBJ1-1; cdr3_aa: CASSRRTDAEAFF; cdr3_nt: TGTGCCAGCAGCAGAAGGACAGACGCTGAAGCTTTCTTT
v_call: TRBV2; cdr3_length: 16; d_call: TRBD1; clone_size: NA; j_call: TRBJ1-5; cdr3_aa: CASSEIRGHSNQPQHF; cdr3_nt: TGTGCCAGCAGTGAAATCAGGGGGCATAGCAATCAGCCCCAGCATTTT
v_call: TRBV19; cdr3_length: 14; d_call: NA; clone_size: NA; j_call: TRBJ1-6; cdr3_aa: CASSKDSANSPLHF; cdr3_nt: TGTGCCAGTAGTAAGGACAGTGCTAATTCACCCCTCCACTTT